The 20 T cell receptor beta chains in this list originate from one sample, sequenced in a study of T cell repertoires in cytomegalovirus infection. Their target antigens are unknown. TCRdb ran MiXCR on the reads and lists one entry per CDR3 protein. The sample consists of about 110,000 distinct CDR3 sequences, 35% to 50% of them appearing once. The material was CD8+ T cells from cultured PBMCs, obtained from culture after CMV antigen stimulation. Receptor source: a human donor in good health (CMV status not recorded). Some clones in this sample may be carry-over from other donors' samples.

The chain links TRBV10-3 to TRBJ2-1; TRBD1 matches 10 bases. CDR3 length: 15 residues. V trimming: 4 bases; J trimming: 4 bases; junction bases outside the gene matches: 4. CDR1 and CDR2 (germline): ENHRY, SYGVKD. Here the CDR3 DNA reads TGTGCCATCAGTGGGGGGACAGGGGAATACAATGAGCAGTTCTTC. Translated, it gives CAISGGTGEYNEQFF.

This clonotype was counted between two and nine times. The rearrangement uses TRBV5-4 and TRBJ2-2; 8 positions match TRBD1. The germline CDR1 and CDR2 sequences are SGHNT and YYREEE (reference sequence). The CDR3 has 14 amino acids. The J segment lost 4 bases and the V segment lost 4 bases, leaving 3 bases of the junction unmatched. The CDR3 DNA follows: TGTGCCAGCAGCCTAACAGGGGGCACCGGGGAGCTGTTTTTT. Amino acid sequence: CASSLTGGTGELFF. Full variable domain (rest looked up from reference TRBV5-4 and TRBJ2-2): ETGVTQSPTHLIKTRGQQVTLRCSSQSGHNTVSWYQQALGQGPQFIFQYYREEENGRGNFPPRFSGLQFPNYSSELNVNALELDDSALYLCASSLTGGTGELFFGEGSRLTVL.

This clonotype was counted many times. The chain is built from TRBV29-1 and TRBJ1-1, with a tentative D call TRBD1 (5 bases). Germline V gene data show CDR1 as SQVTM and CDR2 as ANQGSEA. Trimming took 5 bases from V and 4 from J, leaving 14 bases between them. The CDR3 has 13 residues. Written as DNA, the CDR3 is TGCAGCGTTTTTCGTCCAGGGCCCACTGAAGCTTTCTTT. Its protein product is CSVFRPGPTEAFF.

Turning to this clonotype: A much larger clone differs by one base, so this may be a read error. V is TRBV7-9 and J is TRBJ2-2; D is possibly TRBD1 (5 bases). There are 18 residues in the CDR3. Trimming shortened V by 6 bases and J by 0 bases, and 20 bases separated the two germline ends. Germline CDR1 SEHNR, CDR2 FQNEAQ (reference sequence). Here the CDR3 reads CASSTTMTTDTNTGELFF. The CDR3 bases are TGTGCCAGCAGTACTACAATGACGACGGACACGAACACCGGGGAGCTGTTTTTT.

This clonotype was picked up one time. J is TRBJ1-1 and V is TRBV4-2; D remains ambiguous. CDR3 length: 15 residues. Germline loops: CDR1 LGHNA, CDR2 YNFKEQ. V was shortened by 1 base and J by 3 bases, with 12 bases between the two germline ends. This CDR3 is CASSQVEGYDTEAFF. CDR3 nucleotide sequence: TGTGCCAGCAGCCAAGTGGAGGGCTATGACACTGAAGCTTTCTTT.

This clonotype was seen a few times. The V call is TRBV9, the J call TRBJ1-5, with TRBD1 as a possible D gene (5 bases). This CDR3 comprises 14 residues. Deletions cut 4 bases from V and 4 bases from J, with 12 bases between. Germline assignment: CDR1 SGDLS and CDR2 YYNGEE. This CDR3 reads CASSLGLGNQPQHF. CDR3 nucleotide sequence: TGTGCCAGCAGCTTGGGACTGGGGAATCAGCCCCAGCATTTT. The whole variable domain, remainder taken from reference TRBV9 and TRBJ1-5, is DSGVTQTPKHLITATGQRVTLRCSPRSGDLSVYWYQQSLDQGLQFLIQYYNGEERAKGNILERFSAQQFPDLHSELNLSSLELGDSALYFCASSLGLGNQPQHFGDGTRLSIL.

This clonotype was counted between two and nine times. This CDR3 is CSAIPGQGVEGTFEKLFF. For the CDR3, the DNA is TGCAGTGCCATCCCGGGACAGGGGGTCGAAGGGACCTTTGAAAAACTGTTTTTT. The chain couples TRBV20-1 to TRBJ1-4; 11 bases are shared with TRBD1. CDR3 size: 18 residues. After removal of 6 bases from V and 7 bases from J, the junction contained 19 bases not matched to a gene. Per the germline V gene, CDR1 is DFQATT and CDR2 is SNEGSKA (reference sequence).

This clonotype was seen a handful of times. The rearrangement links TRBV7-9 to TRBJ2-2; either TRBD1 or TRBD2 may fit D (5 bases each). The CDR3 is 15 residues long. Germline values: CDR1 SEHNR, CDR2 FQNEAQ (reference sequence). The V end was cut by 3 bases, the J end by 4 bases, with 12 bases between. The CDR3 region is CASSFRQGATGELFF. The CDR3 nucleotides read TGTGCCAGCAGCTTTAGGCAGGGAGCCACCGGGGAGCTGTTTTTT.

On this clonotype: Germline and junction disagree at one end, which may indicate a read error. This chain joins TRBV11-1 and TRBJ2-3; D gene unclear. The CDR3 consists of 13 residues. CDR1 SGHAT and CDR2 FQDESV come from the germline V gene (reference sequence). In nucleotides, the CDR3 is TGTGCCGGCAGCAGTGTGAGCACAGATACGCAGTATTTT. It translates to CAGSSVSTDTQYF. Supplemented by reference TRBV11-1 and TRBJ2-3, the full variable domain reads EAEVAQSPRYKITEKSQAVAFWCDPISGHATLYWYRQILGQGPELLVQFQDESVVDDSQLPKDRFSAERLKGVDSTLKIQPAELGDSAMYLCAGSSVSTDTQYFGPGTRLTVL.

This clonotype came up many times. J is TRBJ2-6 and V is TRBV7-9; TRBD1 agrees at 7 bases. In germline, CDR1 is SEHNR, CDR2 FQNEAQ (reference sequence). CDR3 length equals 17 residues. The V segment lost 5 bases and the J segment 0 bases; nucleotides outside the gene matches: 7. CDR3 loop: CASSGTGDPSGANVLTF. The DNA for the CDR3 is TGTGCCAGCAGCGGTACAGGGGACCCCTCTGGGGCCAACGTCCTGACTTTC.

V is TRBV5-6 and J is TRBJ1-2, with TRBD1 matching over 7 bases. V shed 5 bases and J 0 bases; nucleotides not matched to a gene: 7. The CDR3 is made up of 15 amino acids. Germline loops: CDR1 SGHDT, CDR2 YYEEEE. CDR3 bases: TGTGCCAGCAGGTTTGGGACAGATACTAACTATGGCTACACCTTC. This codes for CASRFGTDTNYGYTF.

This chain joins TRBV12-3 or TRBV12-4 and TRBJ2-1; perhaps TRBD2 as D (6 bases). Trimming stripped 1 base from V and 6 bases from J, with 10 bases between. This CDR3 has 14 amino acids. CDR3 in DNA: TGTGCCAGCAGTTTAGTGGACTACTCCAATGAGCAGTTCTTC. Residues: CASSLVDYSNEQFF.

The V and J genes are TRBV10-3 and TRBJ2-1; the match to TRBD1 covers 7 bases. With 5 bases clipped from V and 4 bases from J, the junction kept 2 bases outside the gene matches. Germline loops: CDR1 ENHRY, CDR2 SYGVKD. This CDR3 region has 13 residues. This CDR3 is CAISQDRYNEQFF. The CDR3 DNA sequence: TGTGCCATCAGTCAGGACAGGTACAATGAGCAGTTCTTC.

The CDR3 sequence: CASEVTVGGLKNIQYF. CDR3 coding DNA: TGTGCCAGCGAGGTTACGGTTGGGGGACTTAAAAACATTCAGTACTTC. V usage is TRBV2 and J usage is TRBJ2-4, with D possibly matching TRBD2 (6 bases). V was shortened by 8 bases and J by 4 bases, with 21 bases between the two germline ends. The V gene's germline CDR1 is SNHLY and CDR2 FYNNEI. The CDR3 sequence is 16 residues long.

The genes are TRBV12-5 and TRBJ1-2, with TRBD1 matching 9 bases. Losses at the gene ends were 7 bases for V and 10 bases for J; bases not matched to a gene: 10. The CDR3 runs 13 residues. Germline lookup yields CDR1 LGHNT and CDR2 FRNRAP. The CDR3 spells CASAPTGGKDYTF. The CDR3 bases are TGTGCTAGTGCCCCGACAGGGGGGAAGGACTACACCTTC. Looking up the rest from reference TRBV12-5 and TRBJ1-2 gives the full variable domain: DARVTQTPRHKVTEMGQEVTMRCQPILGHNTVFWYRQTMMQGLELLAYFRNRAPLDDSGMPKDRFSAEMPDATLATLKIQPSEPRDSAVYFCASAPTGGKDYTFGSGTRLTVV.

This chain connects TRBV27 to TRBJ2-1, with D possibly matching TRBD1 (6 bases). The CDR3 contains 14 residues. V was shortened by 4 bases and J by 8 bases, with 15 bases between the two germline ends. In germline, CDR1 is MNHEY, CDR2 SMNVEV (reference sequence). The CDR3 nucleotides read TGTGCCAGCAGTTCGCTACAGGGTAGGCATGAGCAGTTCTTC. This encodes CASSSLQGRHEQFF.

The chain recombines TRBV4-1 with TRBJ2-4; tentative D call: TRBD2 (6 bases). Germline V gene sequence: CDR1 MGHRA, CDR2 YSYEKL. Trimming pared 3 bases from V and 3 bases from J, leaving 18 bases between. There are 17 residues in the CDR3. The CDR3 reads CASSHQMSLGGKNIQYF. DNA for the CDR3: TGCGCCAGCAGCCACCAAATGTCATTGGGGGGCAAAAACATTCAGTACTTC.

The rearrangement uses TRBV12-3 or TRBV12-4 and TRBJ2-7, with 7 bases fitting TRBD1. This CDR3 is built from 13 residues. V lost 6 bases to trimming and J lost 3 bases; unmatched junction nucleotides: 5. CDR3 DNA sequence: TGTGCCAGCAGCCAAGACAGGGACTACGAGCAGTACTTC. Residues: CASSQDRDYEQYF.

In this sample, this clonotype turned up many times. This CDR3 reads CASSQDPFYEQYF. The DNA for the CDR3 is TGCGCCAGCAGCCAAGATCCGTTCTACGAGCAGTACTTC. V usage is TRBV4-1 and J usage is TRBJ2-7; D is unclear. Trimming stripped 0 bases from V and 3 bases from J, with 6 bases between. From germline, CDR1 is MGHRA and CDR2 YSYEKL. This CDR3 comprises 13 residues.

This clonotype was seen a few times. The gene calls are TRBV7-6 and TRBJ2-3; tentatively, D is TRBD1 (5 bases). The germline V gene has CDR1 SGHVS and CDR2 FNYEAQ. The ends were cut back, 1 base at V and 5 bases at J, with 10 bases in the middle. CDR3 length: 14 amino acids. The CDR3 loop is CASSLEGNRDTQYF. In DNA, the CDR3 is TGTGCCAGCAGCTTAGAGGGGAATCGAGATACGCAGTATTTT.